Listed below are T cell receptor beta chains from one sample, sequenced in a study of human T cells and chemical hapten exposure. One entry per CDR3 protein results from TCRdb running MiXCR on the RACE reads. Of about 49,000 distinct CDR3 sequences in the sample, less than 10% were seen once. The specimen comprised whole blood, sampled in connection with sensitization to the hapten diphenylcyclopropenone (DPC). The receptors derive from a woman aged 45 to 65 with alopecia areata. Some clones in this sample may be carry-over from other donors' samples. The CDR3 runs from the conserved cysteine through the conserved F or W. The D gene is left open where the match is weak. Clone size appears in some rows only: once, few, many, or a class for an expanded clone.

TRBV16	TRBD1	TRBJ1-5	many	TGTGCCAGCAGCCCCGCAGGACAGGGGAGCAATCAGCCCCAGCATTTT	CASSPAGQGSNQPQHF
TRBV7-2	.	TRBJ1-1	few	TGTGCCAGCAGCTTTGGGGTGTTGGGCACTGAAGCTTTCTTT	CASSFGVLGTEAFF
TRBV19	.	TRBJ2-7	many	TGTGCCAGTAGTATAAAGGCATCCCACGAGCAGTACTTC	CASSIKASHEQYF
TRBV18	.	TRBJ1-1	many	TGTGCCAGCTCACCACCAGGCAGGCCGGATAACACTGAAGCTTTCTTT	CASSPPGRPDNTEAFF
TRBV6-5	.	TRBJ1-5	many	TGTGCCAGCAGTTACTCGAAAGATCAGCCCCAGCATTTT	CASSYSKDQPQHF
TRBV28	.	TRBJ1-5	many	TGTGCCAGCAGTGTTACTAATCAGCCCCAGCATTTT	CASSVTNQPQHF
TRBV29-1	.	TRBJ1-1	many	TGCAGCGTTGTCAAAGGGGCCACTGAAGCTTTCTTT	CSVVKGATEAFF
TRBV7-6	TRBD2	TRBJ2-7	many	TGTGCCAGCAGCTTAGGGGCGGGAGGGCCTGGATACGAGCAGTACTTC	CASSLGAGGPGYEQYF
TRBV6-2/TRBV6-3	.	TRBJ2-3	many	TGTGCCAGCAGTTACGTGGTGACGCAGTATTTT	CASSYVVTQYF
TRBV7-2	TRBD1	TRBJ2-7	many	TGTGCCAGCAGCTTCGACAGGGGAATTTACGAGCAGTACTTC	CASSFDRGIYEQYF
TRBV13	TRBD2	TRBJ2-3	few	TGTGCCAGCAGCAGCGGGACTAGCGGGAGCTGGGATACGCAGTATTTT	CASSSGTSGSWDTQYF
TRBV7-6	.	TRBJ2-5	many	TGTGCCAGCAGCTTGGTCCCCAGGGAGGAAGAGACCCAGTACTTC	CASSLVPREEETQYF
TRBV29-1	TRBD1	TRBJ2-3	many	TGCAGCGTTGGCGGCTCGGGACAGGGGACGCAGTATTTT	CSVGGSGQGTQYF
TRBV11-2	.	TRBJ2-2	many	TGTGCCAGCAGCTTAGAACTGGGGGCGAAAGTCGGGGAGCTGTTTTTT	CASSLELGAKVGELFF
TRBV28	TRBD1	TRBJ2-3	many	TGTGCCAGCAGTAACGACAGGGCGAAGGATACGCAGTATTTT	CASSNDRAKDTQYF
TRBV5-1	TRBD1	TRBJ1-1	many	TGCGCCAGCAGCAAAAAGGGGGCAGGGGACACTGAAGCTTTCTTT	CASSKKGAGDTEAFF
TRBV3-1	TRBD2	TRBJ2-1	many	TGTGCCAGCAGTTATGGGACTAGCGGCTCCTACAATGAGCAGTTCTTC	CASSYGTSGSYNEQFF
TRBV4-3	TRBD1	TRBJ1-2	.	TGCGCCAGCAGACAGGGGCATAACTATGGCTACACCTTC	CASRQGHNYGYTF
TRBV29-1	.	TRBJ1-1	many	TGCAGCGTTGAGGGACTCAAGGGGGACACTGAAGCTTTCTTT	CSVEGLKGDTEAFF
TRBV29-1	.	TRBJ1-2	many	TGCAGCGTTGATTTGTCCGGAACTAACTATGGCTACACCTTC	CSVDLSGTNYGYTF
TRBV11-3	.	TRBJ2-5	many	TGTGCCAGCAGCCTTAACCAAGAGACCCAGTACTTC	CASSLNQETQYF
TRBV30	TRBD1	TRBJ2-5	few	TGTGCCTGGGAGTTAAGGGGGCAGAAGACCCAGTACTTC	CAWELRGQKTQYF
TRBV20-1	.	TRBJ1-5	.	TGCAGTGCTAGTAACAGTTATGGCAATCAGCCCCAGCATTTT	CSASNSYGNQPQHF
TRBV2	.	TRBJ2-5	many	TGTGCCAGCAGTAACTCTCGGGGGCGTGAGACCCAGTACTTC	CASSNSRGRETQYF
TRBV4-1	.	TRBJ2-3	many	TGCGCCAGCAGCCAAGATGTAGGGGGCACAGATACGCAGTATTTT	CASSQDVGGTDTQYF
TRBV12-3/TRBV12-4	.	TRBJ2-7	many	TGTGCCAGCAGCCGGGGCTACGAGCAGTACTTC	CASSRGYEQYF
TRBV11-2	.	TRBJ1-6	many	TGTGCCAGCAGTGTCCGGGTAGGGGCTTCCACATCACCCCTCCACTTT	CASSVRVGASTSPLHF
TRBV12-3/TRBV12-4	TRBD1	TRBJ2-7	.	TGTGCCAGCAGTCCCGGACAGGGGTACGAGCAGTACTTC	CASSPGQGYEQYF
TRBV5-1	.	TRBJ2-7	many	TGCGCCAGCAGCTTGGTAACTGGATTCTCCTACGAGCAGTACTTC	CASSLVTGFSYEQYF
TRBV18	.	TRBJ1-1	many	TGTGCCAGCTCACCAACGACGATGGCGGTCAAGAACACTGAAGCTTTCTTT	CASSPTTMAVKNTEAFF
TRBV10-3	.	TRBJ1-5	many	TGTGCCATCAGCCAATTTCGGGGCAATCAGCCCCAGCATTTT	CAISQFRGNQPQHF
TRBV28	.	TRBJ2-1	.	TGTGCCAGCGGAACATCGGGACCGTACAACAATGAGCAGTTCTTC	CASGTSGPYNNEQFF
TRBV6-2/TRBV6-3	.	TRBJ2-1	many	TGTGCCAGCAGTTACGGGGACTACAATGAGCAGTTCTTC	CASSYGDYNEQFF
TRBV6-2/TRBV6-3	TRBD2	TRBJ2-7	few	TGTGCCAGCAGTTACGTCGGGACTAGCGGGAGAAAGGGCTTC	CASSYVGTSGRKGF
TRBV29-1	TRBD2	TRBJ2-2	many	TGCAGCGTTGCAGGGAGGGCGGTCACCGGGGAGCTGTTTTTT	CSVAGRAVTGELFF
TRBV18	TRBD2	TRBJ2-1	many	TGTGCCAGCTCCCGCGGGACTAGCGGAAACAATGAGCAGTTCTTC	CASSRGTSGNNEQFF
TRBV2	.	TRBJ1-1	.	TGTGCCAGCAGTCAGGCTAGCGAAGCTTTCTTT	CASSQASEAFF